A single sample is the source of the 19 T cell receptor beta chains below, sequenced in a study of CD8 T cells in ankylosing spondylitis. Findings of the study overall: A TCR beta motif made of eight highly homologous variants seemed typical of ankylosing spondylitis blood.

TCRdb independently ran MiXCR on the 5' RACE reads; one entry per CDR3 protein. The table includes about 800,000 distinct CDR3 sequences, 12% detected once. Their antigens are not known. Input material: blood, either unsorted or a sorted T cell fraction (not recorded which). The receptor set was obtained from a male donor with ankylosing spondylitis.

The V call is TRBV5-1, the J call TRBJ2-1, with a weak D call TRBD2 (5 bases). Germline loops: CDR1 SGHRS, CDR2 YFSETQ. The CDR3 totals 15 residues. V shed 4 bases and J shed 7 bases, with 18 bases lying between them. CDR3 sequence (DNA): TGCGCCAGCAGCCTCTTGATGAGGGATGGTAATGAGCAGTTCTTC. As protein: CASSLLMRDGNEQFF.

The chain joins TRBV20-1 to TRBJ1-5; unclear D gene. Trimming left V 5 bases short and J 0 bases short, with 11 bases between. Looked up from germline, CDR1 is DFQATT and CDR2 is SNEGSKA (reference sequence). This CDR3 has 14 amino acids. CDR3 amino acids: CSAGGGYSNQPQHF. The DNA for the CDR3 is TGCAGTGCTGGTGGAGGCTATAGCAATCAGCCCCAGCATTTT.

The table lists this clonotype with many counts. The chain employs TRBV20-1 and TRBJ1-5; no clear D. Trimming removed 4 bases from V and 1 base from J, with 5 bases in between. This CDR3 has 12 residues. Germline CDR1 DFQATT, CDR2 SNEGSKA (reference sequence). This CDR3 is CSAMGSNQPQHF. In DNA, the CDR3 is TGCAGTGCTATGGGCAGCAATCAGCCCCAGCATTTT.

This clonotype has a handful of counts. The rearrangement uses TRBV7-2 and TRBJ2-5, with TRBD2 matching 13 bases. Germline CDR1 SGHTA, CDR2 FQGNSA. V shed 4 bases and J 5 bases; nucleotides not matched to a gene: 10. The CDR3 has 17 residues. In DNA, the CDR3 is TGTGCCAGCAGCTGGGGACTAGCGGGAAGGCTAGGGGAGACCCAGTACTTC. Translation gives CASSWGLAGRLGETQYF.

This clonotype has more than one count but fewer than ten. Here the CDR3 reads CASSRQDREKLFF. DNA of the CDR3: TGCGCCAGCAGCCGCCAGGATCGAGAAAAACTGTTTTTT. The chain employs TRBV5-1 and TRBJ1-4; D is uncertain. The CDR3 length is 13 residues. Per germline, CDR1 SGHRS and CDR2 YFSETQ. V dropped 4 bases and J dropped 8 bases, with 12 bases sitting between them.

The CDR3 region is CASSPLGQSRFYEQYF. For the CDR3, the DNA is TGTGCCAGCAGCCCCCTAGGACAGTCCCGTTTCTACGAGCAGTACTTC. V and J are TRBV5-6 and TRBJ2-7, with D tentatively TRBD1 (6 bases). The germline CDR1 and CDR2 sequences are SGHDT and YYEEEE. Trimming left V 4 bases short and J 3 bases short, with 20 bases between. The CDR3 loop spans 16 amino acids.

This clonotype was seen ten or more times. The CDR3 is CASSLAPGQGKFF. CDR3 in DNA: TGCGCCAGCAGCTTGGCACCAGGACAGGGGAAGTTCTTC. The gene calls are TRBV5-1 and TRBJ2-1, with 9 bases lining up with TRBD1. The ends lost 0 bases at V and 14 bases at J; junction bases unmatched: 6. Per the germline V gene, CDR1 is SGHRS and CDR2 is YFSETQ. This CDR3 contains 13 residues.

A remark on this clonotype: This clone may be a read error of a much larger clone one base away. The chain combines TRBV6-1 with TRBJ2-7; TRBD1 matches 7 bases. From germline, CDR1 is MNHNS and CDR2 SASEGT. The CDR3 consists of 14 residues. The CDR3 is CASTTSTGPHEQDF. The CDR3 bases are TGTGCCAGCACCACCTCGACAGGGCCCCACGAGCAGGACTTC.

This clonotype was detected a few times. The rearrangement joins TRBV5-1 to TRBJ2-3, with D perhaps matching TRBD2 (5 bases). V was shortened by 4 bases and J by 12 bases, with 18 bases between the two germline ends. This CDR3 is built from 13 residues. Germline CDR1 reads SGHRS; CDR2 reads YFSETQ. In nucleotides, the CDR3 is TGCGCCAGCAGCCCTTCCCGGGATCTTAGACAGTATTTT. It codes for CASSPSRDLRQYF. The variable domain in full, with the rest retrieved from reference TRBV5-1 and TRBJ2-3, is KAGVTQTPRYLIKTRGQQVTLSCSPISGHRSVSWYQQTPGQGLQFLFEYFSETQRNKGNFPGRFSGRQFSNSRSEMNVSTLELGDSALYLCASSPSRDLRQYFGPGTRLTVL.

The chain recombines TRBV6-2 or TRBV6-3 with TRBJ2-2; 9 bases are shared with TRBD1. V was clipped by 0 bases and J by 1 base; unmatched bases: 6. The CDR3 is 18 residues long. Looked up from germline, CDR1 is MNHEY and CDR2 is SVGEGT. The CDR3 coding sequence is TGTGCCAGCAGTTACTCGATTCCGGGACAGGGGAACACCGGGGAGCTGTTTTTT. Amino acid sequence: CASSYSIPGQGNTGELFF.

In its sample, this clonotype was seen a few times. The J gene is TRBJ2-5, the V gene TRBV7-2; tentatively, D is TRBD1 (5 bases). From germline, CDR1 is SGHTA and CDR2 FQGNSA. The CDR3 runs 14 residues. V gave up 0 bases and J gave up 9 bases, with 14 bases separating them. As DNA, the CDR3 is TGTGCCAGCAGCTTAGCCCAGGGTTTTGCGGCCCAGTACTTC. Protein product: CASSLAQGFAAQYF.

V gene TRBV7-2 combines with J gene TRBJ1-2; a weak D match, TRBD1 (5 bases). V dropped 0 bases and J dropped 5 bases, with 10 bases sitting between them. The CDR3 totals 14 residues. Germline lookup yields CDR1 SGHTA and CDR2 FQGNSA. CDR3 DNA sequence: TGTGCCAGCAGCTTAGCGACAGCTAGGTATGGCTACACCTTC. It codes for CASSLATARYGYTF.

The sample holds a few counts of this clonotype. This sequence joins TRBV20-1 and TRBJ1-5; 7 bases align to TRBD1. CDR3 size: 15 residues. CDR1 DFQATT and CDR2 SNEGSKA come from the germline V gene (reference sequence). J gave up 1 base and V 2 bases, and 5 bases lay outside the gene matches. CDR3 bases: TGCAGTGCTAGACGTCGACAGGGCAGCAATCAGCCCCAGCATTTT. It encodes CSARRRQGSNQPQHF.

CDR3 in amino acids: CAISEDRGLSGANVLTF. The CDR3 nucleotides read TGTGCCATCAGTGAGGACAGGGGGCTCTCTGGGGCCAACGTCCTGACTTTC. The chain combines TRBV10-3 with TRBJ2-6, with 10 bases matching TRBD1. The length of the CDR3 is 17 residues. V trimming: 2 bases; J trimming: 0 bases; junction bases outside the gene matches: 1. Germline V gives CDR1 ENHRY, CDR2 SYGVKD.

This sequence joins TRBV6-1 and TRBJ2-3, with TRBD2 as a possible D gene (6 bases). The CDR3 loop spans 15 amino acids. CDR1 and CDR2 (germline): MNHNS, SASEGT. Written as DNA, the CDR3 is TGTGGTTCTGAAAGGTGGGGGAGGAACACAGATACGCAGTATTTT. Translation: CGSERWGRNTDTQYF.

At least ten counts were recorded for this clonotype. The V call is TRBV12-3 or TRBV12-4, the J call TRBJ2-1; maybe TRBD2 (6 bases). The CDR3 has 14 residues. V lost 5 bases and J lost 4, with 12 bases in between. The CDR3 sequence is CASSGTGLYNEQFF. The CDR3 nucleotides are TGTGCCAGCAGTGGGACGGGACTTTACAATGAGCAGTTCTTC.

The chain has TRBV11-2 and TRBJ1-2; 7 bases fit TRBD1. This CDR3 comprises 17 residues. The germline V gene has CDR1 SGHAT and CDR2 FQNNGV. Losses at the gene ends were 0 bases for V and 3 bases for J; bases not matched to a gene: 10. The CDR3 here is CASSLDRRGRSDYGYTF. The CDR3 region has the DNA TGTGCCAGCAGCTTAGATCGCAGGGGGAGGTCTGACTATGGCTACACCTTC.

CDR3 region: CASSSYPGGAGDTQYF. The CDR3, as DNA: TGTGCCAGCAGCTCCTACCCTGGGGGGGCGGGAGATACGCAGTATTTT. V and J are TRBV7-3 and TRBJ2-3; TRBD2 might be the D (7 bases). V was trimmed by 4 bases and J by 5 bases, leaving 19 bases between them. The CDR3 consists of 16 residues. Germline assignment: CDR1 SGHTA and CDR2 FQGTGA.

This chain connects TRBV20-1 to TRBJ2-3, with a weak D call TRBD2 (6 bases). Trimming pared 4 bases from V and 0 bases from J, leaving 11 bases between. This CDR3 is built from 14 residues. The germline V gene encodes CDR1 DFQATT and CDR2 SNEGSKA (reference sequence). The CDR3 bases are TGCAGTGCTAAGAGCGGAGGGAGCACAGATACGCAGTATTTT. Its protein is CSAKSGGSTDTQYF.